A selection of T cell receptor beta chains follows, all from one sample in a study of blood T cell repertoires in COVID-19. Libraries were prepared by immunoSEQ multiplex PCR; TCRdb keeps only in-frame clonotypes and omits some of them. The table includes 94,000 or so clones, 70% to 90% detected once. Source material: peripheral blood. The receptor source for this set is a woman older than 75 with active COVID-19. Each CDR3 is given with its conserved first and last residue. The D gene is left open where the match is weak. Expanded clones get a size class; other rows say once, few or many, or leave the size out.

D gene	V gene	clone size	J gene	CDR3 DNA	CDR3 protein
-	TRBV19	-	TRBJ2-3	TGTGCCGTCTCCGTCGCGGGCAACACAGATACGCAGTATTTT	CAVSVAGNTDTQYF
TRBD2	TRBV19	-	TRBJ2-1	TGTGCCAGCGCTCTTAGCGGGAGTTGGTACAATGAGCAGTTCTTC	CASALSGSWYNEQFF
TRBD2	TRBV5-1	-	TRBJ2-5	TGCGCCAGCAGCTTAACTAGCGGCCAAGAGACCCAGTACTTC	CASSLTSGQETQYF
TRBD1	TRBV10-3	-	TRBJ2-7	TGTGCCATCCCGCCCCCCCAGGACAGGATCTCCTACGAGCAGTACTTC	CAIPPPQDRISYEQYF
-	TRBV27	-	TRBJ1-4	TGTGCCAGCAGTTTATACCGGGGAACTAATGAAAAACTGTTTTTT	CASSLYRGTNEKLFF
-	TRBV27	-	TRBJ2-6	TGTGCCAGCAGTTTACTCTTTGGGGCCAACGTCCTGACTTTC	CASSLLFGANVLTF
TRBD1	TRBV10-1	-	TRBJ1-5	TGCGCCAGACTCCGGGGAATGCTCCGGGACAGGAGTCCTTATAGCAATCAGCCCCAGCATTTT	CARLRGMLRDRSPYSNQPQHF
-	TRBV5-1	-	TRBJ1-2	TGCGCCAGCAGGTCGAGTAACTATGGCTACACCTTC	CASRSSNYGYTF
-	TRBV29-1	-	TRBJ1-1	TGCAGCGTCCTAGAACAGGGTCGGACTGAAGCTTTCTTT	CSVLEQGRTEAFF
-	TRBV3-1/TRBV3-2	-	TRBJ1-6	TGTGCCAGCAATCCGAACGCGGGTTATAATTCACCCCTCCACTTT	CASNPNAGYNSPLHF
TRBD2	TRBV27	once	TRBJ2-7	TGTGCCAGCAGTTTCCCGGGACTAGCGGGAGGGCCTTTGACGTACGAGCAGTACTTC	CASSFPGLAGGPLTYEQYF
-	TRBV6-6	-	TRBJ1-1	TGTGCCAGCAGTTACTACTTGAACACTGAAGCTTTCTTT	CASSYYLNTEAFF
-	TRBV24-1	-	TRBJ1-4	TGTGCCACCCAGGGCCCCGGGGGTGAAAAACTGTTTTTT	CATQGPGGEKLFF
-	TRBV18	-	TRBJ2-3	TGTGCCAGCTCACCGGCAGCGAAGCCTAGCACAGATACGCAGTATTTT	CASSPAAKPSTDTQYF
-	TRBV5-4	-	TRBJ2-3	TGTGCCAGCAGCCCTTCGGCAGATACGCAGTATTTT	CASSPSADTQYF
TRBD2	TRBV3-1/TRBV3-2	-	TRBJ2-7	TGTGCCAGCAGCCAAGGACCGGGAGCGGGGTACGAGCAGTACTTC	CASSQGPGAGYEQYF
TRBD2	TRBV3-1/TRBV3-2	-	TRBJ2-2	TGTGCCAGCAGCCGGGGACTAGCGGGAGGGTCGAACACCGGGGAGCTGTTTTTT	CASSRGLAGGSNTGELFF
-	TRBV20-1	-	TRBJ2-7	TGCAGTGCTAGTGCCAGGGCACCTTACGAGCAGTACTTC	CSASARAPYEQYF
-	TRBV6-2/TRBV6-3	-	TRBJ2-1	TGTGCCAGCAGCTTTGCGTTAAAGCAGTTCTTC	CASSFALKQFF
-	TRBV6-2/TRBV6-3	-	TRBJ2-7	TGTGCCAGCAGTTACGACAGGCCTTCTCGCTACGAGCAGTACTTC	CASSYDRPSRYEQYF
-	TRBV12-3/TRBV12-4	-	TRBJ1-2	TGTGCCAGCAGCAGTTGGGGGGGCGATGGCTACACCTTC	CASSSWGGDGYTF
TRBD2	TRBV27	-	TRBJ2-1	TGTGCCAGCAGTTTATTTAGCGGGACCACCAGCTCCTACAATGAGCAGTTCTTC	CASSLFSGTTSSYNEQFF
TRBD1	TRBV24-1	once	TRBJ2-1	TGTGCCACCAGTGATTTTATGGGACAGGGGAGCTACAATGAGCAGTTCTTC	CATSDFMGQGSYNEQFF
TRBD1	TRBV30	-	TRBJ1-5	TGTGCCTGGAGTCAGGGGGATAGCAATCAGCCCCAGCATTTT	CAWSQGDSNQPQHF
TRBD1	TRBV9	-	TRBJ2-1	TGTGCCAGCAGCGTAGGCCAGACAGGGGGCATGGATGAGCAGTTCTTC	CASSVGQTGGMDEQFF
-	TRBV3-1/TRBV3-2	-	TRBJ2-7	TGTGCCAGCAGCCCCAGCACTAGAATCAACGAGCAGTACTTC	CASSPSTRINEQYF
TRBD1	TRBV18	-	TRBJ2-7	TGTGCCAGCTCACCCGGGACAGGGTCACAGGCGGACTTC	CASSPGTGSQADF
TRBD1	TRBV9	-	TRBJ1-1	TGTGCCAGCAGCGTAGGAGGGACAGGGGCCCTTGGAACTGAAGCTTTCTTT	CASSVGGTGALGTEAFF
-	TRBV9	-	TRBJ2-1	TGTGCCAGCAGCCCAACGCTTACACCTTACAATGAGCAGTTCTTC	CASSPTLTPYNEQFF
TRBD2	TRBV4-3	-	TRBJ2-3	TGCGCCAGCAGCCAACTAGCGGGTCCATCAGGGGATACGCAGTATTTT	CASSQLAGPSGDTQYF
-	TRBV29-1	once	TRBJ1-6	TGCAGCGTTGCGGAGGGGCCCTTCTCACCCCTCCACTTT	CSVAEGPFSPLHF
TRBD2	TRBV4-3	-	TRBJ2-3	TGCGCCAGCAGCCAAGGTTCGGCGGGAGCCAAAGATACGCAGTATTTT	CASSQGSAGAKDTQYF